What follows are 19 T cell receptor beta chains derived from one specimen sequenced in a study of beta chain features in type 1 diabetes. Investigators reverse transcribed all isolated RNA, so they sequenced expressed TCRB transcripts. The repertoire was sequenced with immunoSEQ multiplex PCR; TCRdb's copy has only in-frame clones and lacks some. Seen here are some 410,000 clones, around 13% observed once, and the top ten hold under 0.04%. Sequenced sample: naive CD4+ T cells from blood. The receptors here all came from a man between 25 and 39 years old in good health.

This clone was seen only a few times. The chain combines TRBV11-2 with TRBJ1-2, with a weak D call TRBD1 (5 bases). V was trimmed by 1 base and J by 4 bases, leaving 10 bases between them. CDR1 is SGHAT, CDR2 FQNNGV, per germline. This CDR3 is 14 amino acids long. In DNA, the CDR3 is TGTGCCAGCAGCTTAGCACAGGCCGTCTATGGCTACACCTTC. It specifies CASSLAQAVYGYTF.

The chain recombines TRBV7-9 with TRBJ2-7; perhaps D is TRBD1 or TRBD2 (5 bases each). The V and J ends lost 1 base and 3 bases respectively, with 7 bases between them. The germline V gene encodes CDR1 SEHNR and CDR2 FQNEAQ (reference sequence). The length of the CDR3 is 13 residues. The CDR3 reads CASSLGGIYEQYV. For the CDR3, the DNA is TGTGCCAGCAGCTTAGGGGGGATCTACGAGCAGTACGTC.

The V call is TRBV10-3, the J call TRBJ2-4; no definite D call. The V end lost 4 bases, the J end lost 2 bases, and 6 bases lay between the germline ends. Germline CDR1 reads ENHRY; CDR2 reads SYGVKD. The CDR3 covers 13 residues. CDR3 bases: TGTGCCATCAGTGGTGGGACCAAAAACATTCAGTACTTC. Protein product: CAISGGTKNIQYF.

The rearrangement uses TRBV10-3 and TRBJ2-7, with D possibly TRBD1 on 5 matching bases. Per germline, CDR1 ENHRY and CDR2 SYGVKD. The CDR3 runs 14 residues. V shed 3 bases and J shed 3 bases, with 12 bases lying between them. As DNA, the CDR3 is TGTGCCATCAGTGAATCAGGGATGGTCTACGAGCAGTACTTC. This translates into CAISESGMVYEQYF.

Only a few counts were recorded for this clone. The chain combines TRBV9 with TRBJ1-6; 8 bases align to TRBD1. The CDR3 loop spans 17 amino acids. Trimming cost V 2 bases and J 9 bases; bases outside gene matches: 13. Germline V gene lookup returns CDR1 SGDLS and CDR2 YYNGEE. CDR3 amino acids: CASSVSDRVLSSSPLHF. In DNA form, the CDR3 reads TGTGCCAGCAGCGTGTCGGACAGGGTGCTTTCCAGTTCACCCCTCCACTTT. The full variable domain, completed using reference TRBV9 and TRBJ1-6, is DSGVTQTPKHLITATGQRVTLRCSPRSGDLSVYWYQQSLDQGLQFLIQYYNGEERAKGNILERFSAQQFPDLHSELNLSSLELGDSALYFCASSVSDRVLSSSPLHFGNGTRLTVT.

This rearrangement joins TRBV7-2 to TRBJ2-2; D is uncertain. The germline CDR1 and CDR2 sequences are SGHTA and FQGNSA. Trimming cost V 3 bases and J 7 bases, with 12 bases left between them. CDR3 length: 14 amino acids. The CDR3 DNA sequence: TGTGCCAGCAGCTTGGCTAGTGTATACGGGGAGCTGTTTTTT. It yields the protein CASSLASVYGELFF.

The chain couples TRBV11-3 to TRBJ2-1; D unresolved. Between the trimmed V and J ends, which lost 1 base and 5 bases, there was a span of 3 bases. Per germline, CDR1 SGHNT and CDR2 YENEEA. This CDR3 comprises 12 residues. CDR3 region: CASSLAHNEQFF. CDR3 in DNA: TGTGCCAGCAGCTTAGCACACAATGAGCAGTTCTTC. The complete variable domain, with remaining parts taken from reference TRBV11-3 and TRBJ2-1, reads EAGVVQSPRYKIIEKKQPVAFWCNPISGHNTLYWYLQNLGQGPELLIRYENEEAVDDSQLPKDRFSAERLKGVDSTLKIQPAELGDSAVYLCASSLAHNEQFFGPGTRLTVL.

There are a few counts of this clone. The chain uses TRBV27 and TRBJ2-3; perhaps TRBD1 as D (7 bases). V lost 1 base to trimming and J lost 2 bases, with 19 bases between them. This CDR3 contains 18 residues. Germline V gives CDR1 MNHEY, CDR2 SMNVEV (reference sequence). The chain's CDR3 is CASSLFPKDRRATDTQYF. The CDR3 DNA follows: TGTGCCAGCAGTTTATTCCCCAAGGACAGGAGGGCCACAGATACGCAGTATTTT.

A word on this clone: The junction departs from germline at one end; a sequencing error may be responsible. The V and J genes are TRBV6-1 and TRBJ2-4; a possible D gene is TRBD2 (6 bases). Germline V gene data show CDR1 as MNHNS and CDR2 as SASEGT. The CDR3 consists of 11 residues. The CDR3: CASSEGDFHNF. In nucleotides, the CDR3 is TGTGCCAGCAGTGAAGGGGACTTCCACAACTTC.

The J gene is TRBJ2-3, the V gene TRBV7-9; TRBD1 aligns across 8 bases. The V segment lost 5 bases and the J segment 4 bases; nucleotides outside the gene matches: 8. In germline, CDR1 is SEHNR, CDR2 FQNEAQ (reference sequence). The CDR3 spans 15 residues. CDR3 sequence (DNA): TGTGCCAGCAGCCTCAGGGGGCGCCTGGCAGATACGCAGTATTTT. Residues: CASSLRGRLADTQYF.

This clone has more than one count but fewer than ten. The rearrangement uses TRBV7-8 and TRBJ2-5; 9 nucleotides align to TRBD2. The CDR3 extends over 14 amino acids. Germline CDR1 is SGHVS and CDR2 is FQNEAQ. Germline trimming cut 3 bases from V and 5 bases from J; bases unmatched to any gene: 4. The CDR3 sequence is CASSFLAGWETQYF. The CDR3 DNA is TGTGCCAGCAGCTTCCTAGCGGGATGGGAGACCCAGTACTTC.

This clone was observed a few times. The rearrangement joins TRBV9 to TRBJ2-7; D uncertain. V shed 3 bases and J shed 0 bases, with 7 bases lying between them. CDR1 is SGDLS and CDR2 is YYNGEE in the germline V gene. The CDR3 consists of 13 residues. The chain's CDR3 is CASSGDNSYEQYF. Written as DNA, the CDR3 is TGTGCCAGCAGCGGTGACAACTCCTACGAGCAGTACTTC.

This clone was picked up a small number of times. The V gene is TRBV29-1, the J gene TRBJ1-2, with D maybe TRBD1 (6 bases). Germline CDR1 and CDR2: SQVTM and ANQGSEA. Trimming took off 4 bases at V and 4 bases at J, with 13 bases between the two ends. The length of the CDR3 is 13 residues. The CDR3 sequence: CSVARTDVYGYTF. The CDR3 nucleotides read TGCAGCGTTGCTCGGACAGATGTCTATGGCTACACCTTC.

This clone came up a few times. V is TRBV9 and J is TRBJ2-5; the D gene could be TRBD1 or TRBD2 (6 bases each). CDR3 length equals 16 residues. V gave up 2 bases and J gave up 5 bases, with 19 bases separating them. In germline, CDR1 is SGDLS, CDR2 YYNGEE. Here the CDR3 reads CASSVNLGGAGETQYF. In DNA form, the CDR3 reads TGTGCCAGCAGCGTCAATTTGGGGGGCGCTGGGGAGACCCAGTACTTC.

This clone was detected a few times. The V and J genes are TRBV12-5 and TRBJ1-2; 7 bases map to TRBD1. Germline loops: CDR1 LGHNT, CDR2 FRNRAP. CDR3 length: 15 residues. V was pared by 1 base and J by 6 bases, with 8 bases of the junction left unmatched. CDR3 loop: CASGLANRGPHGYTF. DNA for the CDR3: TGTGCTAGTGGTTTGGCTAACAGGGGCCCGCATGGCTACACCTTC.

The sample holds a few counts of this clone. The V gene is TRBV13, the J gene TRBJ2-7; possible D gene TRBD1, 6 bases. Germline V CDR1 and CDR2: PRHDT, FYEKMQ (reference sequence). The V end was cut by 4 bases, the J end by 6 bases, with 16 bases between. The CDR3 consists of 14 residues. The CDR3: CASSSARDTLEQYF. The CDR3 DNA sequence: TGTGCCAGCAGCTCCGCACGGGACACCCTCGAGCAGTACTTC.

The V and J genes are TRBV5-1 and TRBJ2-3; D uncertain. Germline V gene lookup returns CDR1 SGHRS and CDR2 YFSETQ. Between the trimmed V and J ends, which lost 4 bases and 0 bases, there was a span of 18 bases. This CDR3 region has 17 residues. CDR3 residues: CASSAGPPIASTDTQYF. The CDR3 DNA follows: TGCGCCAGCAGCGCCGGTCCCCCCATCGCTAGCACAGATACGCAGTATTTT.

This clone was observed a few times. J is TRBJ2-2 and V is TRBV7-8, with TRBD2 matching over 7 bases. The V gene end was trimmed by 7 bases and the J gene end by 1 base; junction bases not matched to a gene: 3. The CDR3 runs to 14 residues. Germline lookup yields CDR1 SGHVS and CDR2 FQNEAQ. CDR3 DNA: TGTGCCAGCATCGCTAGCGGGAACACCGGGGAGCTGTTTTTT. It translates to CASIASGNTGELFF.

This clone was counted a few times. This sequence joins TRBV9 and TRBJ1-1; possible D gene TRBD1, 5 bases. The V and J ends lost 3 bases and 7 bases respectively, with 13 bases between them. Germline V gene sequence: CDR1 SGDLS, CDR2 YYNGEE. CDR3 length: 13 amino acids. CDR3: CASSGTPGGEAFF. CDR3 DNA sequence: TGTGCCAGCAGCGGGACACCCGGGGGTGAAGCTTTCTTT.